The entry that follows covers one T cell receptor beta chain sequence. This clonotype was picked up many times. Its antigen has not been determined. Within one base of it there is no much larger clone, and no base qualities were kept. The data were obtained in a study of T cells in Graves' hyperthyroidism and ophthalmopathy (dated by TCRdb to about 2019). About the study as a whole: Peripheral blood was sampled at the time of initial diagnosis, prior to any treatment. A discovery cohort of roughly 100 patients, about 40 with Graves' ophthalmopathy and approximately 60 with stable Graves' hyperthyroidism, was used to find distinguishing TCR V-J signatures. An independent validation cohort of fewer than 20 hyperthyroidism patients and about 15 patients who later progressed to ophthalmopathy tested prospective prediction of ophthalmopathy. The 95 to 100 discovery patients were randomly split 7:3 into training and test sets. In roughly six Graves' hyperthyroidism patients, the study also compared T-cell repertoires from thyroid tissue with T-cell repertoires from blood. After blood sampling, hyperthyroidism patients were treated with methimazole at a starting dose of 30 mg daily, and ophthalmopathy patients were treated with high-dose intravenous methylprednisolone. The paper reports TCR Vbeta CDR3 sequencing of some 140 peripheral blood samples: fewer than 50 ophthalmopathy, roughly 80 hyperthyroidism and approximately 17 progressor patients. General conclusions and limits of the study: A 13 V-J signature model separated ophthalmopathy from stable hyperthyroidism, with around 88% sensitivity and about 81% specificity in cross-validation and 80%/75% in testing. No statistical method was used to fix the sample size in advance, and group allocation was not hidden from the investigators. Most expanded thyroid clonotypes (frequency above 0.001) were also detected in blood, a finding suggesting that blood repertoires may reflect thyroid immune responses. In validation, the model predicted progression to ophthalmopathy with approximately 69% sensitivity and about 72% specificity, a median of about six months before onset.

V sheds 7 bases and J sheds 3 bases, leaving 13 bases between their ends. Taken from the germline V gene, the CDR1 and CDR2 loops are MNHEY and SVGAGI. There are 13 amino acids in the CDR3, from cysteine to phenylalanine inclusive. The DNA shown is the 39-base CDR3, in frame from base 1. The TCR beta CDR3 regions were amplified from RNA transcripts. For the first round of RT-PCR on the TCR CDR3, the HTBI primer set was used together with the Qiagen OneStep RT-PCR kit. Libraries were constructed in a second round of multiplex PCR, after which size selection and purification were carried out. Sequencing of the libraries was done on an Illumina HiSeq2000 using paired-end 100 bp reads. As for how the authors treated the data: SOAPnuke was used to process the raw data, removing reads that contained adapters or uncalled bases, had a mean Phred below 15, or lacked an exact match to the constant primer or identifier. High-quality paired reads were merged using COPE v1.2.5, and each unique nucleotide sequence was defined as a clonotype. MiTCR v1.1 was used to align the clonotypes against IMGT TRBV, TRBD and TRBJ reference segments. The analysis was restricted to V-J combinations with a frequency above 0.0001, which together covered approximately 99% of the repertoires. The TCS score was defined as the ratio of F50 (clonal expansion) to E x V (chaos), calculated using BLOSUM62-based TCRdist between CDR3 peptides within each V-J. Welch's t-statistics and random forest reduced 500 to 650 V-J features to roughly 13, which were used in a naive Bayes classifier (R e1071). Clones were called with MiXCR by TCRdb after fastp trimmed the public reads at Q25, and only in-frame beta chains were retained. Entries that share a CDR3 protein sequence are merged under the most common genes and DNA. The V and J calls and clone size are TCRdb's, not the authors'. This sample has about 250,000 distinct CDR3 sequences in its table, and about 24% of those were observed once. Approximately 32% of the sample comes from the top ten.

Moderately to severely active disease, a Clinical Activity Score of at least 3, a NOSPECS grade of at least 4, and a duration under 3 months were present in ophthalmopathy patients. Patients with uncontrolled infections, other autoimmune diseases, pregnancy or lactation were excluded. Diagnoses relied on clinical symptoms, serum thyroxine and TRAb, thyroid ultrasound and orbital computed tomography. PBMCs were isolated from around 10 ml of fresh peripheral blood by Ficoll-Paque density gradient centrifugation. Total RNA was extracted using Trizol reagent, and RNA quality was assessed on an Agilent 2100 Bioanalyzer.

Sequenced material: blood. The chain joins TRBV6-5 to TRBJ2-7, with the D gene too uncertain to name. The TCR was taken from a woman aged 40 to 49 with Graves' ophthalmopathy. Read as DNA, the sequence is TGTGCCAGCACCATAGGGTCTAGCTACGAGCAGTACTTC. Its product reads: CASTIGSSYEQYF.